The present T cell receptor beta chain was sequenced within a study of cytomegalovirus exposure and HLA in healthy donors. CDR1 is MNHNY and CDR2 is SVGAGI in the germline V gene (reference sequence). The V gene lost 4 bases and the J gene lost 4 bases, with 8 bases spanning the gap. The CDR3 extends over 13 amino acids. The PCR was carried out with 60 Vbeta primers and 13 Jbeta primers. The method was immunoSEQ multiplex PCR; TCRdb's version includes in-frame clones alone and lacks a portion of them. The table lists approximately 160,000 clones, over 75% of them singletons, with 1% to 1.5% in the top ten.

The genes are TRBV6-6 and TRBJ1-5, with TRBD1 as a possible D gene (5 bases). This sequence was found in a man between 50 and 59 years old in good health and CMV-seropositive. Sequenced sample: PBMCs. CDR3 nucleotide sequence: TGTGCCAGCAGTTCAGGGATAAATCAGCCCCAGCATTTT. Encoded protein: CASSSGINQPQHF.